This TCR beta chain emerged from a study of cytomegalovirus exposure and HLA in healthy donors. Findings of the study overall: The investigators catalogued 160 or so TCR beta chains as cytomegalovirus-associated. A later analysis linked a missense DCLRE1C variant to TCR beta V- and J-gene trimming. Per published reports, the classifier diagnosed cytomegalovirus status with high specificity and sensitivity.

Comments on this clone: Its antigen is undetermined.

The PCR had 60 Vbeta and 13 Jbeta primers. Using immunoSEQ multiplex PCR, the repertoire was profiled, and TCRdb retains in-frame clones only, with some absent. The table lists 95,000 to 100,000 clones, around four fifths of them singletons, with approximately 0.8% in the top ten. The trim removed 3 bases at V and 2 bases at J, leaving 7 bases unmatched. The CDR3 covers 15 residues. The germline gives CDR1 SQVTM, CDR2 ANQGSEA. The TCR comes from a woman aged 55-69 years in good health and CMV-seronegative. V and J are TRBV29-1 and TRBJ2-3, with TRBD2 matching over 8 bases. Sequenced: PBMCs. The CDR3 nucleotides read TGCAGCGTTGATGACGCGGGGGGACCCACAGATACGCAGTATTTT. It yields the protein CSVDDAGGPTDTQYF.